This entry features one TCR beta chain sequence. The data were produced by immunoSEQ multiplex PCR, yet TCRdb's version contains in-frame clones alone and is incomplete. The sample carries over 250,000 clones, roughly 84% recorded once. The data derive from a study of blood T cell repertoires in COVID-19. Study information: Samples came from the United States, Italy and Spain, spanning acute and convalescent COVID-19. From T cells, B-cell-depleted T cells, or PBMCs came the material, which was cDNA or gDNA.

The V end lost 0 bases, the J end lost 2 bases, and 11 bases lay between the germline ends. This CDR3 contains 15 residues. The germline V gene has CDR1 SGHTA and CDR2 FQGNSA. Followed over time, Seattle patients had been enrolled while infection was active. The sample taken for sequencing was peripheral blood. The TCR was taken from a human donor with COVID-19, enrolled during active disease. The donor label of this sample is uncertain. The chain is built from TRBV7-2 and TRBJ2-7; possibly TRBD2 for D (5 bases). CDR3 region: CASSLALAVTYEQYF. As DNA, the CDR3 is TGTGCCAGCAGCTTAGCGCTAGCTGTGACCTACGAGCAGTACTTC.